This TCR beta chain was identified during a study of cytomegalovirus exposure and HLA in healthy donors. On this clone itself: Antigen unknown.

13 Jbeta primers and 60 Vbeta primers were used for the PCR. TCRdb keeps only in-frame clones here, not all; method: immunoSEQ multiplex PCR. Of around 97,000 clones listed, 65% to 80% are singletons. General study results and limits: TCR beta sequences reportedly predicted the HLA-A and HLA-B alleles of most subjects accurately. Later genetic work tied a missense DCLRE1C variant to beta-chain V and J trimming.

This CDR3 comprises 14 residues. Germline assignment: CDR1 MNHNY and CDR2 SVGAGI (reference sequence). V was pared by 2 bases and J by 7 bases, with 12 bases between. The receptor's source is a woman aged 18-35 years in good health and CMV-seropositive. The rearrangement uses TRBV6-6 and TRBJ1-5; tentatively, D is TRBD1 (6 bases). The source material was PBMCs. For the CDR3, the DNA is TGTGCCAGCAGTTACCCTGGACAGATGCAGCCCCAGCATTTT. Its protein is CASSYPGQMQPQHF.